The clone carrying this T cell receptor (beta chain) was found many times. The antigen is not known. Researchers took RNA transcripts and amplified the TCR beta CDR3 regions from them. The study used the HTBI primer set for a first-round RT-PCR of the TCR CDR3. TCRdb called the multiplex PCR reads again in MiXCR, with one record for every CDR3 protein. The data hold roughly 700,000 distinct CDR3 sequences, with 15% to 20% observed a single time. This entry comes from a study of T cells in Graves' hyperthyroidism and ophthalmopathy. General observations from the study: For ophthalmopathy, model prediction preceded onset by a median 6.5 months. Ophthalmopathy and stable hyperthyroidism were told apart by a 13 V-J model.

V shed 5 bases and J shed 3 bases, with 10 bases lying between them. CDR3 length equals 13 residues. An absence of ophthalmopathy progression within 18 months meant stable Graves' hyperthyroidism. About 9.4 ml fresh peripheral blood yielded the PBMCs. Sequencing was done on a sample of blood. This TCR was sampled from a man aged 50 or older with Graves' hyperthyroidism. The chain recombines TRBV12-3 or TRBV12-4 with TRBJ1-2; possibly TRBD1 for D (5 bases). In nucleotides, the CDR3 is TGTGCCAGCAGTCCCTCGGGGGACTATGGCTACACCTTC. Translated: CASSPSGDYGYTF.